This T cell receptor beta chain emerged from a study of cytomegalovirus exposure and HLA in healthy donors (dated by TCRdb to the late 2010s). With regard to the full study: According to an earlier analysis of 587 of the donors, roughly 180 million T cells yielded approximately 120 million unique TCR beta sequences and about 300 Gb of sequence data. In an earlier analysis of 500 to 650 of the donors, high-throughput TCR beta sequencing was used to judge whether each TCR beta V gene segment behaved as functional or pseudogenic. Of the approximately 400 genotyped donors, about 80% fell in the genetic ancestry cluster associated with self-reported Caucasian donors. Four or five DR-DQ haplotypes were treated as single units for association and clustering because of strong linkage in the cohort. Besides the first cohort of some 670 subjects, a separate validation cohort made up of some 110 different subjects was used. The study aimed to test whether signatures of past pathogen exposure could be identified by cataloging public T cell receptors. Across 300 to 500 genotyped donors of the cohort, an average of roughly 250,000 unique TCR beta nucleotide sequences per donor were sequenced, and 15% to 20% of those sequences were non-productive. The study combined high-throughput TCR immunosequencing, statistical association of individual TCRs with disease status, and machine learning to predict cytomegalovirus infection status. A later analysis re-examined previously published TCR beta repertoires from 610 or so donors and added high-resolution HLA genotyping to investigate patterns of TCR occurrence. The later analysis used no new phenotypic data to find candidate immune exposures, relying instead on TCR beta sequences and their occurrence across donors. Roughly 300 gigabases of sequencing data and around 88 million unique TCR sequences made up an early release that covered 500 to 650 HLA-typed donors. Both class I and class II loci were covered by HLA typing, at four-digit resolution. Donor age, sex, ethnicity and CMV serostatus were compiled together with the repertoire data. All discovery cohort repertoires had been generated using a single sequencing platform. Typing coverage varied by locus: roughly 620-640 donors for A, B, C, DRB1 and DQB1; more than 500 for DQA1; about 570 for DPA1; around 490 for DPB1. A later genetic analysis took genome-wide SNP genotypes for 398 of the 666 donors and used that subset as a discovery cohort. The study used immunosequencing to profile the T cell repertoires of 666 subjects and linked those repertoires to cytomegalovirus serostatus. What the authors observed across the whole study: A cluster of highly shared sequence variants was judged likely to be a technical artifact of the sequencing pipeline. A later analysis found that TCR association rates varied across HLA loci, with DRB1 alleles showing the most associated TCRs and HLA-C alleles the fewest. The only immune exposure information available for the cohort was CMV serostatus. A further reported finding was that TCR beta sequences accurately predicted the HLA-A and HLA-B alleles for most subjects in the first cohort. The study gave a list of under 200 TCR beta chains associated with cytomegalovirus. Assigning TCR associations to individual alleles was difficult when HLA alleles, especially DR and DQ, strongly co-occurred. Only TCR beta chains were sequenced in this cohort, and the absence of alpha or paired-chain data limited detectable features. Roughly uniform sequencing depth across donors was assumed in presence/absence analyses, although this assumption may not hold. The authors suggested that the approach could potentially be generalized to other disease states and immunological phenotypes. Some IMGT-functional V segments, including TRBV6-2 and TRBV6-3, could not be distinguished by the 87-base-pair reads and were therefore excluded. In a later analysis, HLA-associated TCR beta chains were found to be more clonally expanded and to have lower generation probabilities than equally common non-associated chains. Linkage disequilibrium might explain the correlated functional status among segregating V segments, but an unknown experimental factor could not be excluded. At a false discovery rate of 0.05, a later analysis linked roughly 17,000 TCR beta sequences to specific HLA alleles. A later genetic analysis associated a missense DCLRE1C variant with V-gene and J-gene trimming of TCR beta chains, and an independent cohort replicated the association. While some public TCRs were present in many individuals, most TCR sequences turned up only very rarely across donors. Because counts were too low, some 16 rarely observed V segments, including chromosome 9 orphons, were excluded from the earlier analysis of some 540 of the donors. In a later analysis, several top co-occurrence clusters were reported to appear linked to parvovirus B19, influenza, CMV and Epstein-Barr virus. The classifier was reported to diagnose cytomegalovirus status with high specificity and sensitivity in both the original cohort and the validation cohort. A few of the identified cytomegalovirus-associated TCR beta chains were confirmed in vitro to be specific for cytomegalovirus antigens. In an earlier analysis of 587 of the donors, most TCR beta V segments appeared in productive rearrangements about 87% or about 30% of the time, broadly matching IMGT annotations. Because some donors lacked HLA typing at each locus, the association tests relied only on the typed subset. A later genetic analysis reported fewer N-insertions in productive TCRs among donors in an Asian-associated ancestry cluster than the roughly 620-donor mean. According to a later analysis, most CMV-associated TCR beta chains appeared to be HLA-restricted, and the HLA associations seemed to be driven largely by CMV exposure.

Turning to this clone: Its antigen is still unknown. The input lacks base qualities; no much larger clone sits a single base away.

For CDR1 and CDR2, the germline V gene lists LGHNA and YSLEER. Trimmed from V: 2 bases; trimmed from J: 0 bases; junction bases lacking a gene match: 10. The CDR3 measures 22 amino acids from cysteine to phenylalanine. Only CDR3 DNA remains: 66 bases, in frame from the first base. Receptors were amplified or captured by the immunoSEQ multiplex PCR assay. The multiplex PCR relied on a mix of 60 forward primers for TCR Vbeta segments and 13 reverse primers for TCR Jbeta segments. The CDR3 region of rearranged TCR beta genes was amplified from genomic DNA by a multiplex PCR assay. The Illumina HiSeq System was used to sequence the amplified TCR beta libraries as 87-base-pair reads. The study's processing was this. Across the 600 to 700 repertoires, a later analysis counted 78 million or so unique TCR beta chains, some 11 million of which were shared by at least two donors. Raw reads were error-corrected and collapsed into unique sequences by a nearest-neighbor algorithm in which closely related sequences were merged to remove PCR and sequencing errors. Alignment of CDR3 sequences to IMGT reference sequences was used to assign V, D and J gene segments. For a sequence to be retained, a match of at least six nucleotides to both a V gene segment and a J gene segment was required. Rearrangements were called productive when the CDR3 lacked stop codons and stayed in frame with V and J; all others were non-productive. CDR3 was defined according to IMGT convention as the region running from the second conserved V-encoded cysteine to the conserved J-encoded phenylalanine. In an earlier analysis of around 640 of the donors, sequences lacking an unambiguous match to a single V gene segment were excluded. In an earlier analysis of a few hundred of the donors, V segments were called functional above 56.7% productive rearrangements and were called segregating when the between-donor standard deviation exceeded 5%. To diagnose cytomegalovirus status from the catalog of TCR beta chain sequences, a statistical classification framework was built. In a later analysis, V and J genes were assigned by comparing TCR nucleotide sequences against IMGT/GENE-DB human TR gene sequences. In a later analysis, CDR3 sequences and most-parsimonious VDJ recombination scenarios were assigned using the TCRdist pipeline. In a later analysis, each TCR beta chain was defined by its CDR3 amino acid sequence together with its V-gene family, and reads without a unique V-gene family were excluded. To address suspected cross-contamination and a sequencing artifact, a later analysis removed approximately 590 highly shared, low-generation-probability nucleotide sequences. For each public chain, a later analysis derived a clonal expansion index from normalized ranks of inferred template counts within each repertoire. A later analysis computed generation probabilities with a VDJ recombination model fitted to out-of-frame rearrangements, and checked the results against IGoR. A later analysis scored TCR-TCR, TCR-HLA and TCR-CMV co-occurrence with hypergeometric tests, applying a repertoire-size bias correction to TCR pairs. A later analysis estimated false discovery rates by permuting HLA or CMV assignments 20 times. A later analysis grouped co-occurring TCRs with DBSCAN, adding TCRdist sequence similarity when clustering within HLA-allele-positive subsets. Repertoires with fewer than 30,000 or more than 120,000 public chains were left out of co-occurrence clustering, as were about five repertoires with anomalous nucleotide sharing. What TCRdb holds here is the immuneACCESS table cut down to in-frame rearrangements. Part of the clones is not present; checked against another copy, under half of the missing clones reflect an unresolved V gene, and the others are unexplained. From that table come the V and J calls and clone size; the DNA was used to work out D and trimming. Here the sample has fewer than 200,000 clones; about 71% occur a single time. Together, the top ten hold 2.8% of the sample.

The cohort consisted of more than 650 healthy bone marrow donors. At the time of sampling, every cohort member was nominally healthy, though immune exposures that went unrecorded were likely present. The donor was CMV seronegative and belonged to the group of more than 300 seronegative cohort members. A peripheral blood sample was collected from each donor, and TCR beta sequencing was performed on peripheral blood mononuclear cells. The Qiagen DNeasy Blood Extraction Kit was used to extract genomic DNA from the blood cell samples. The sequenced material came from PBMCs. The chain links TRBV4-3 with TRBJ2-6; TRBD2 lines up with 16 middle nucleotides. This sequence was found in a woman aged 25 to 39 in good health and CMV-seronegative. The CDR3 region: CASSQIPGTSGRAFSGANVLTF. The nucleotide sequence reads TGCGCCAGCAGCCAAATCCCCGGGACTAGCGGGAGGGCCTTCTCTGGGGCCAACGTCCTGACTTTC.